This T cell receptor (beta chain) was observed in a study of CD8+CD57+ T cells in acquired aplastic anemia. Background on the study: Sorted cells (CD4+ and CD8+) yielded DNA amounts that averaged about 3.4 ug. Reads per healthy sample averaged roughly 9.9 million (CD4+) and 11.0 million (CD8+).

V was shortened by 7 bases and J by 8 bases, with 9 bases between the two germline ends. Germline CDR1 SNHLY, CDR2 FYNNEI. The CDR3 spans 11 residues. On this clonotype: No antigen is known for it.

Study-level points and caveats: Patients and controls had CD8+ Simpson's diversity values that were not significantly distinct. Roughly 27 sequences, all CD8+ CDR3, were shared between patients and controls.

According to the study, genomic DNA was the template for TCR beta VDJ and CDR3 profiling. TCRdb itself ran the reads through MiXCR, one entry per CDR3 protein. The table includes roughly 190,000 distinct CDR3 sequences, roughly half detected once. The receptor was isolated from a human donor in good health, serving as a control. The chain recombines TRBV2 with TRBJ2-1; TRBD1 might be the D (5 bases). Sequencing input: sorted CD4+, CD8+, or CD8+CD57+ T cells (not recorded which) from PBMCs. CDR3 region: CASIGVDEQFF. The CDR3, as DNA: TGTGCCAGCATAGGGGTAGATGAGCAGTTCTTC.